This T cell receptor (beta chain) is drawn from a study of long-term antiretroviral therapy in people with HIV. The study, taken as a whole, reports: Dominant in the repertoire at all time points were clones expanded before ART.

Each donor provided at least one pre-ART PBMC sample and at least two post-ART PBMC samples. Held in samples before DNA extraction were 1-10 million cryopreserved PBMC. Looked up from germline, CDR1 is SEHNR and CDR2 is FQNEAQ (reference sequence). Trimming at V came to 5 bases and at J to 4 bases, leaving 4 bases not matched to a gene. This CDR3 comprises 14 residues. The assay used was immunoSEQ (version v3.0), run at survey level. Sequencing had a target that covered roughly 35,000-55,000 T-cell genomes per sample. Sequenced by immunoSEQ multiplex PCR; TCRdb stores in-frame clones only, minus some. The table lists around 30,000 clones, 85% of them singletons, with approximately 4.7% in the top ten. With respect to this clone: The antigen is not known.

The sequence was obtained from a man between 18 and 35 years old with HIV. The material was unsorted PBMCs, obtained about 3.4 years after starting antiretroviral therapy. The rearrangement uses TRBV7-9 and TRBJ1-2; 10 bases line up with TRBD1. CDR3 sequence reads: CASSRRDRGYGYTF. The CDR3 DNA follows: TGTGCCAGCAGCCGCCGGGACAGGGGCTATGGCTACACCTTC.